This T cell receptor (beta chain) was captured by sequencing in a study of blood T cells in healthy people across ages. V lost 0 bases and J lost 5, with 5 bases in between. The CDR3 is 13 amino acids. The V gene's germline CDR1 is KGHSH and CDR2 LQKENI. PCR was performed a second time for about 6 to 11 cycles using a sample-barcoded 5' primer and a J-beta primer mix. Carrying 12 random nucleotides, a template-switch adaptor labeled each individual cDNA molecule. Via MiXCR, TCRdb re-called the 5' RACE reads, giving one row per CDR3 protein. Counted here are 600,000 to 800,000 distinct CDR3 sequences, roughly 20% occurring once; the ten biggest clones make up approximately 3.7%. This clonotype was recorded a few times.

Specimen: blood. This chain connects TRBV18 to TRBJ2-4; unclear D gene. This sequence was found in a man between 70 and 80 years old in good health. The CDR3 loop reads CASSPPSENIQYF. In nucleotides, the CDR3 is TGTGCCAGCTCACCACCTTCAGAAAACATTCAGTACTTC.